A selection of T cell receptor beta chains follows, all from one sample in a study of blood T cell repertoires in COVID-19. The assay was immunoSEQ multiplex PCR, and TCRdb's table has in-frame clones only and misses some. This table has 120,000 or so clones, about 88% appearing once. Sequencing input: peripheral blood. These receptors all come from a human donor in a cohort sampled during active COVID-19. CDR3s include the opening cysteine and the closing phenylalanine or tryptophan. Fields, in order: J gene, V gene, clone size, D gene, CDR3 DNA, CDR3 protein. A D gene is named only where the DNA matches it firmly. Rows may omit the clone size; those that give it use once, few, many or a size class.

TRBJ2-7 | TRBV2 | NA | TRBD2 | TGTGCCAGCAATCATTTTCTCCGGGCGGGAGGGAGCTCCTACGAGCAGTACTTC | CASNHFLRAGGSSYEQYF
TRBJ2-1 | TRBV5-5 | NA | NA | TGTGCCAGCAGGGAAGACAGTTACAATGAGCAGTTCTTC | CASREDSYNEQFF
TRBJ2-5 | TRBV13 | NA | TRBD2 | TGTGCCAGCAGCAGACTAGCGGGAGGTCTAGAGACCCAGTACTTC | CASSRLAGGLETQYF
TRBJ2-1 | TRBV7-6 | NA | TRBD2 | TGTGCCAGCAGCAAGGCCGGGACTAGCGGGAGGTCCTACAATGAGCAGTTCTTC | CASSKAGTSGRSYNEQFF
TRBJ2-1 | TRBV4-1 | NA | TRBD2 | TGCGCCAGCAGCCAAGAAGGAGGCAGGGCGGGGGATGAGCAGTTCTTC | CASSQEGGRAGDEQFF
TRBJ2-1 | TRBV7-9 | NA | TRBD2 | TGTGCCAGCAGCAGCTTTAAGGGACAGAAACGGACTAGCGGAGTGGATGGGCAGTTCTTC | CASSSFKGQKRTSGVDGQFF
TRBJ2-5 | TRBV5-1 | NA | NA | TGCGCCAGCAGCTTGGTGCCGGACCAAGAGACCCAGTACTTC | CASSLVPDQETQYF
TRBJ2-7 | TRBV5-1 | NA | TRBD1 | TGCGCCAGCAGCTTGGGGACAGGGGGCTCCTACGAGCAGTACTTC | CASSLGTGGSYEQYF
TRBJ2-3 | TRBV20-1 | NA | TRBD2 | TGCAGTGCTAGTAGGCGCGGGAGCAGCACAGATACGCAGTATTTT | CSASRRGSSTDTQYF
TRBJ2-3 | TRBV20-1 | NA | TRBD2 | TGCAGTGCTAGTAACAGCGGGGGGGCCGGGACAGATACGCAGTATTTT | CSASNSGGAGTDTQYF
TRBJ1-1 | TRBV5-5 | NA | TRBD1 | TGTGCCAGCAGCCGAACCACAGGGGCTGAGGCTTTCTTT | CASSRTTGAEAFF
TRBJ2-2 | TRBV7-7 | NA | TRBD1 | TGTGCTAGCAGCTCCACCGGGACAGGGATGGCCGGGGAGCTGTTTTTT | CASSSTGTGMAGELFF
TRBJ1-6 | TRBV5-4 | NA | TRBD1 | TGTGCCATCCGGGACAGGGCTCGTAATTCACCCCTCCACTTT | CAIRDRARNSPLHF
TRBJ2-1 | TRBV27 | NA | TRBD2 | TGTGCCAGCACCTCCGGGGGGGGCTTTTACAATGAGCAGTTCTTC | CASTSGGGFYNEQFF
TRBJ1-4 | TRBV27 | NA | NA | TGTGCCAGCCGCCCGGACAGCCGGGAGGGAAAACTGTTTTTT | CASRPDSREGKLFF
TRBJ2-7 | TRBV5-4 | NA | NA | TGTGCCAGCACTCTCCCGGGAGTCTACGAGCAGTACTTC | CASTLPGVYEQYF
TRBJ2-1 | TRBV10-3 | NA | TRBD1 | TGTGCCATCAGGGACAGGGTAAAGCTCTCTGAGCAGTTCTTC | CAIRDRVKLSEQFF
TRBJ2-2 | TRBV9 | NA | NA | TGTGCCAGCAGCGTAGGAGGGAAGTTGTACACCGGGGAGCTGTTTTTT | CASSVGGKLYTGELFF
TRBJ2-1 | TRBV11-3 | NA | NA | TGTGCCAGCAGCTTGGCAGGGGACTACAATGAGCAGTTCTTC | CASSLAGDYNEQFF
TRBJ1-5 | TRBV30 | NA | NA | TGTGCCTGGTCGTCCGTCGGGATTTATGGCAATCAGCCCCAGCATTTT | CAWSSVGIYGNQPQHF
TRBJ1-1 | TRBV6-6 | NA | TRBD1 | TGTGCCAGCACCTACAGGGGAAAGAACACTGAAGCTTTCTTT | CASTYRGKNTEAFF
TRBJ2-7 | TRBV2 | few | TRBD1 | TGTGCCAGCAGTGACAGGACAGGGACCTACGAGCAGTACTTC | CASSDRTGTYEQYF
TRBJ1-5 | TRBV6-5 | NA | NA | TGTGCCAGCAGACGACAAGCTTATAGCAATCAGCCCCAGCATTTT | CASRRQAYSNQPQHF
TRBJ2-1 | TRBV11-3 | NA | TRBD2 | TGTGCCAGCAGCCGCCCGGGGGGTTATGAGCAGTTCTTC | CASSRPGGYEQFF
TRBJ2-2 | TRBV9 | NA | NA | TGTGCCAGCGCCCCTGGACTCCCGGGCACCGGGGAGCTGTTTTTT | CASAPGLPGTGELFF
TRBJ2-4 | TRBV2 | NA | NA | TGTGCCAGCAGTCTGGAGTCGCCCATTCAGTACTTC | CASSLESPIQYF
TRBJ2-3 | TRBV2 | NA | TRBD1 | TGTGCCAGCAGGCCAAGGACAGGAGCTACAGATACGCAGTATTTT | CASRPRTGATDTQYF
TRBJ1-5 | TRBV7-9 | NA | NA | TGTGCCAGCAGCTTAGGGGCGGGAGGGGTGGATCAGCCCCAGCATTTT | CASSLGAGGVDQPQHF
TRBJ1-6 | TRBV5-1 | NA | NA | TGCGCCAGCAGCACAACAGGGTCTGGGAATTCACCCCTCCACTTT | CASSTTGSGNSPLHF
TRBJ1-1 | TRBV11-2 | NA | TRBD1 | TGTGCCAGCAGCTTCCTAGAGAGGGGGCCAAACACTGAAGCTTTCTTT | CASSFLERGPNTEAFF
TRBJ2-7 | TRBV19 | NA | NA | TGTGCCAGTAGTATTGGTTCAGGGACCTACGAGCAGTACTTC | CASSIGSGTYEQYF
TRBJ2-1 | TRBV9 | once | TRBD2 | TGTGCCAGCAGCGTAGCTAGCGGGGGAAACAATGAGCAGTTCTTC | CASSVASGGNNEQFF
TRBJ2-7 | TRBV3-1/TRBV3-2 | NA | NA | TGTGCCAGCAGCCAATTCCAGCGAGAGCAGTACTTC | CASSQFQREQYF
TRBJ2-7 | TRBV7-2 | NA | TRBD2 | TGTGCCAGCAGCTTGAGAGAGAGGGAGGGCAGGTCCTACGAGCAGTACTTC | CASSLREREGRSYEQYF
TRBJ2-1 | TRBV5-4 | NA | NA | TGTGCCAGCAGCTCCCGGGGAGACCGAGGGTCCTACAATGAGCAGTTCTTC | CASSSRGDRGSYNEQFF
TRBJ2-3 | TRBV6-5 | NA | NA | TGTGCCAGCAAGAATGCACAGGTCGGAACGCAGTATTTT | CASKNAQVGTQYF
TRBJ2-1 | TRBV18 | NA | NA | TGTGCCAGCTCACTGGCGACATACAATGAGCAGTTCTTC | CASSLATYNEQFF
TRBJ2-1 | TRBV5-1 | NA | NA | TGCGCCAGCACCCCCGAGGGCAGATCAAACCTAGGATACAATGAGCAGTTCTTC | CASTPEGRSNLGYNEQFF
TRBJ1-2 | TRBV4-1 | NA | NA | TGCGCCAGCAGCCAAGATGCGTCTGGGGGGGCAAGTGGAGGCTACACCTTC | CASSQDASGGASGGYTF
TRBJ1-4 | TRBV7-6 | NA | NA | TGTGCCAGCAGCCAGTCGCTCGGGGAACTGTTTTTT | CASSQSLGELFF
TRBJ2-7 | TRBV27 | NA | NA | TGTGCCAGCAGCGAATTCGGGATACTGGGCGACGAGCAGTACTTC | CASSEFGILGDEQYF
TRBJ2-7 | TRBV10-3 | NA | TRBD2 | TGTGCCATCAGTGAGTCGGTTAGCGGGACGGGCGAGCAGTACTTC | CAISESVSGTGEQYF
TRBJ1-6 | TRBV28 | NA | TRBD1 | TGTGCCTCGCGGGGACAGTTTAATTCACCCCTCCACTTT | CASRGQFNSPLHF
TRBJ1-1 | TRBV27 | NA | TRBD1 | TGTGCCAGCAGTTTAAGGGGGCGTGAGATGAACACTGAAGCTTTCTTT | CASSLRGREMNTEAFF
TRBJ2-7 | TRBV7-2 | NA | NA | TGTGCCAGCAGCTTGGGGGGGACAGGAGTTTACGAGCAGTACTTC | CASSLGGTGVYEQYF
TRBJ2-7 | TRBV5-6 | NA | NA | TGTGCCAGCACCTCGGGACTGTCCTACGAGCAGTACTTC | CASTSGLSYEQYF
TRBJ2-3 | TRBV9 | NA | NA | TGTGCCAGCAGCGTAGCGGTAAACACAGATACGCAGTATTTT | CASSVAVNTDTQYF
TRBJ2-7 | TRBV28 | NA | TRBD2 | TGTGCCAGCAGTCGCCCGGGACTAGCGGGAAGTCACGAGCAGTACTTC | CASSRPGLAGSHEQYF
TRBJ2-7 | TRBV28 | NA | TRBD2 | TGTGCCAGCAGTTCTTTAGGGCGGGAGCAGGCTTACGAGCAGTACTTC | CASSSLGREQAYEQYF